A single sample is the source of the 9 T cell receptor beta chains below, sequenced in a study of T cell responses to AZD1222 COVID-19 vaccine. The assay was immunoSEQ multiplex PCR, and TCRdb's table has in-frame clones only and misses some. The table shows roughly 130,000 clones, with roughly 93% occurring only once. The specimen was peripheral blood, collected on day 0 of AZD1222 vaccination. These receptor sequences come from an adult in good health.

The J gene is TRBJ2-1, the V gene TRBV6-5; 11 bases are shared with TRBD2. J gave up 4 bases and V 6 bases, and 5 bases lay outside the gene matches. CDR1 is MNHEY and CDR2 is SVGAGI in the germline V gene. The CDR3 loop spans 15 amino acids. CDR3 bases: TGTGCCAGCAGCCCCTTAGCGGGAGGGTACAATGAGCAGTTCTTC. It yields the protein CASSPLAGGYNEQFF.

This chain links TRBV12-3 or TRBV12-4 with TRBJ1-5, with D possibly TRBD1 on 6 matching bases. The CDR3 spans 12 residues. The V end lost 4 bases, the J end lost 11 bases, and 12 bases lay between the germline ends. CDR3 nucleotide sequence: TGTGCCAGCAGTTCCCAGGGGACGGCCCAGCATTTT. It encodes CASSSQGTAQHF.

The chain couples TRBV18 to TRBJ1-2; unclear D gene. Germline V gene data show CDR1 as KGHSH and CDR2 as LQKENI. There are 13 residues in the CDR3. The V end lost 1 base, the J end lost 2 bases, and 5 bases lay between the germline ends. CDR3 sequence (DNA): TGTGCCAGCTCACCACAGGACAACTATGGCTACACCTTC. This sequence encodes CASSPQDNYGYTF.

V and J are TRBV2 and TRBJ1-3; no clear D. The CDR3 covers 15 residues. From germline, CDR1 is SNHLY and CDR2 FYNNEI. V lost 6 bases and J lost 0, with 12 bases in between. CDR3: CASRRTESSGNTIYF. Written as DNA, the CDR3 is TGTGCCAGCAGAAGGACCGAGAGCTCTGGAAACACCATATATTTT.

The chain recombines TRBV29-1 with TRBJ2-5, with D perhaps being TRBD1 or TRBD2 (7 bases each). Trimming stripped 7 bases from V and 2 bases from J, with 11 bases between. The CDR3 runs 12 residues. From germline, CDR1 is SQVTM and CDR2 ANQGSEA. CDR3 nucleotide sequence: TGCAGCGGGGGGGGACAGCAAGAGACCCAGTACTTC. Amino acid sequence: CSGGGQQETQYF.

This chain uses TRBV11-1 with TRBJ2-2; the D gene is possibly TRBD2 (6 bases). Germline CDR1 reads SGHAT; CDR2 reads FQDESV (reference sequence). V was clipped by 1 base and J by 4 bases, with 13 bases between them. This CDR3 has 16 amino acids. CDR3: CASSLVPPEGTGELFF. CDR3 DNA sequence: TGTGCCAGCAGCTTAGTGCCTCCGGAGGGCACCGGGGAGCTGTTTTTT.

This chain's CDR3 is CASSPMGERISETQYF. In DNA, the CDR3 is TGCGCCAGCAGCCCGATGGGGGAAAGGATCTCGGAGACCCAGTACTTC. V is TRBV5-1 and J is TRBJ2-5, with D perhaps TRBD1 or TRBD2 (5 bases each). Trimming removed 4 bases from V and 5 bases from J, with 21 bases in between. This CDR3 comprises 16 residues. The germline gives CDR1 SGHRS, CDR2 YFSETQ. Full variable domain (missing parts from reference TRBV5-1 and TRBJ2-5): KAGVTQTPRYLIKTRGQQVTLSCSPISGHRSVSWYQQTPGQGLQFLFEYFSETQRNKGNFPGRFSGRQFSNSRSEMNVSTLELGDSALYLCASSPMGERISETQYFGPGTRLLVL.

The gene calls are TRBV2 and TRBJ2-3; D is tentatively TRBD1 or TRBD2 (6 bases each). CDR1 and CDR2 (germline): SNHLY, FYNNEI. The CDR3 covers 14 residues. V was clipped by 7 bases and J by 1 base, with 12 bases between them. Here the CDR3 DNA reads TGTGCCAGCATGTACAGGGAGGGCACAGATACGCAGTATTTT. This codes for CASMYREGTDTQYF. Complete variable domain (other parts from reference TRBV2 and TRBJ2-3): EPEVTQTPSHQVTQMGQEVILRCVPISNHLYFYWYRQILGQKVEFLVSFYNNEISEKSEIFDDQFSVERPDGSNFTLKIRSTKLEDSAMYFCASMYREGTDTQYFGPGTRLTVL.

This chain links TRBV27 with TRBJ2-2, with 10 bases that match TRBD2. V lost 5 bases, J lost 2 bases, and 11 bases stayed unmatched. Germline V gives CDR1 MNHEY, CDR2 SMNVEV (reference sequence). This CDR3 region has 18 residues. CDR3 nucleotides: TGTGCCAGCAGTCCGTACCTTCCTAGCGGGAGTAACACCGGGGAGCTGTTTTTT. As protein: CASSPYLPSGSNTGELFF.